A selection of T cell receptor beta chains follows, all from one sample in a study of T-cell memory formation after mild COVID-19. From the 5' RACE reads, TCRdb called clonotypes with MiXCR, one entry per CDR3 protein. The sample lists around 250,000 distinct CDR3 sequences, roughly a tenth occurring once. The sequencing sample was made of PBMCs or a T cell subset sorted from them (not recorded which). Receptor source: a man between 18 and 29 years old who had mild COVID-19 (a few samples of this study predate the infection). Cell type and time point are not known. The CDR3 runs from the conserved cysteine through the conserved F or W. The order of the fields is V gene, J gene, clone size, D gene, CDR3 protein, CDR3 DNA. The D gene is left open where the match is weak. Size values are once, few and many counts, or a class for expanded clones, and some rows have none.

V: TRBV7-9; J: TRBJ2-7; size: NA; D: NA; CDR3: CASSQTETYEQYF; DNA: TGTGCCAGCAGCCAGACAGAAACCTACGAGCAGTACTTC
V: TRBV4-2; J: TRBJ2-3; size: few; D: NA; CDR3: CASGGATDTQYF; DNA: TGTGCCAGCGGTGGGGCCACAGATACGCAGTATTTT
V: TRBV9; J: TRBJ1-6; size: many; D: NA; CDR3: CASSPGSDDSPLHF; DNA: TGTGCCAGCAGCCCGGGGAGTGACGATTCACCCCTCCACTTT
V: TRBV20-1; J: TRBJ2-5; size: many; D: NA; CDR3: CSALGPDQETQYF; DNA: TGCAGTGCTCTAGGACCAGATCAAGAGACCCAGTACTTC
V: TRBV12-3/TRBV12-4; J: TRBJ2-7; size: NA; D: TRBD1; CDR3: CASSSQGQVTPPDEQYF; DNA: TGTGCCAGCAGTTCACAGGGACAGGTAACCCCACCCGACGAGCAGTACTTC
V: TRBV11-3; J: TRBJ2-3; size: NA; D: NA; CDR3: CASSFRGAEDTQYF; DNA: TGTGCCAGCAGCTTCCGGGGGGCAGAAGATACGCAGTATTTT
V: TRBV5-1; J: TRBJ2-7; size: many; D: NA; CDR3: CASSLGGAWAYEQYF; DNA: TGCGCCAGCAGCTTGGGAGGGGCGTGGGCCTACGAGCAGTACTTC
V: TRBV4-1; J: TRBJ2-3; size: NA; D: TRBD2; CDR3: CASRLAGALSTDTQYF; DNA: TGCGCCAGCAGACTAGCGGGGGCCCTTAGCACAGATACGCAGTATTTT
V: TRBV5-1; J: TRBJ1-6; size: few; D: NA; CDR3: CASAWKFWTEETPLHF; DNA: TGCGCCAGCGCCTGGAAATTTTGGACCGAGGAAACACCCCTCCACTTT
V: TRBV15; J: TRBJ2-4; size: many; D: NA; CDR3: CATSRDGFGQPLKIDF; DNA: TGTGCCACCAGCAGAGATGGTTTCGGACAACCTTTAAAAATTGACTTC
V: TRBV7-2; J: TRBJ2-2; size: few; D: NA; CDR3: CASSLSPTGELFF; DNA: TGTGCCAGCAGCTTAAGCCCCACCGGGGAGCTGTTTTTT
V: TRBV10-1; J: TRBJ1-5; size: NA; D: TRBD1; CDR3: CASSELLGQGNQPQHF; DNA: TGCGCCAGCAGTGAGCTCCTGGGACAGGGGAACCAGCCCCAGCATTTT
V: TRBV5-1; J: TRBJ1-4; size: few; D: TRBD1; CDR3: CASSMTGGQEEKLFF; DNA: TGCGCCAGCAGCATGACAGGGGGCCAGGAGGAAAAACTGTTTTTT
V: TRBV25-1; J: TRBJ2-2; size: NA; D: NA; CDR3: CASSPRTITGELFF; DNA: TGTGCCAGCAGTCCTAGGACTATCACCGGGGAGCTGTTTTTT
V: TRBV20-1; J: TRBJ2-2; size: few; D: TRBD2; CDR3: CSAGAGGEYTGELFF; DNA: TGCAGTGCTGGGGCGGGAGGGGAATATACCGGGGAGCTGTTTTTT
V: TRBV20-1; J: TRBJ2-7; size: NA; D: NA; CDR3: CSARGWGGEAYEQYF; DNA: TGCAGTGCTAGGGGGTGGGGCGGAGAAGCTTACGAGCAGTACTTC
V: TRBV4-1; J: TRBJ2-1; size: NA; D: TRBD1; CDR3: CASSPRQGRDEQFF; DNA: TGCGCCAGCAGCCCCAGACAGGGGCGGGATGAGCAGTTCTTC
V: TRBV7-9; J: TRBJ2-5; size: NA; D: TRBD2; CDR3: CASSFLLAGGRMETQYF; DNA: TGTGCCAGCAGCTTTTTACTAGCGGGGGGCCGGATGGAGACCCAGTACTTC
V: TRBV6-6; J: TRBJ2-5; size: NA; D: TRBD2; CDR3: CASSHLAGAGETQYF; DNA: TGTGCCAGCAGTCACTTAGCGGGGGCAGGGGAGACCCAGTACTTC
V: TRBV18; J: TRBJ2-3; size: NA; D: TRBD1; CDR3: CASSTQGLDTQYF; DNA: TGTGCCAGCTCAACACAGGGGTTAGATACGCAGTATTTT
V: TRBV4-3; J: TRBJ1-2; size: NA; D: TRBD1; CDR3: CASSFSQGAGYGYTF; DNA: TGCGCCAGCAGCTTCAGTCAGGGGGCCGGCTATGGCTACACCTTC